The clone carrying this T cell receptor beta chain was seen a handful of times. Its specificity is unknown. The sample belongs to a study of T cell repertoires in cytomegalovirus infection. Background on the study: A matching HLA type, together with CMV infection, was signaled by public TCR beta signatures.

Germline values: CDR1 SGHAT, CDR2 FQNNGV. CDR3 size: 16 residues. The V gene lost 3 bases and the J gene lost 2 bases, with 17 bases spanning the gap. In TCRdb, the reads were re-called with MiXCR into one record per CDR3 protein. Of fewer than 200,000 distinct CDR3 sequences listed, less than 9.5% are singletons. Study-wide results and limits: Identification of carriers of CMV plus the relevant HLA was performed using cumulative public TCR beta family frequency.

The clonotype originates from a human donor in good health (CMV status not recorded). Some clones in this sample may be carry-over from other donors' samples. Input material: PBMCs. The chain carries TRBV11-2 and TRBJ2-7; maybe TRBD2 (5 bases). The CDR3 here is CASSFLDLDFTYEQYF. As DNA, the CDR3 is TGTGCCAGCAGCTTCTTGGACTTGGACTTTACCTACGAGCAGTACTTC.